This T cell receptor beta chain was sequenced during a study of T cell changes during pregnancy in multiple sclerosis. Generated by immunoSEQ multiplex PCR, the TCRdb table keeps only in-frame clones and is missing some. The repertoire holds some 80,000 clones, with approximately 90% as singletons. The V and J ends lost 4 bases and 10 bases respectively, with 15 bases between them. The germline CDR1 and CDR2 sequences are SGHNT and YYREEE (reference sequence). The CDR3 runs 13 residues. The sequences come from peripheral blood, collected in the first trimester of pregnancy. The TCR sequence derives from a female donor with multiple sclerosis, enrolled in a pregnancy study. The rearrangement links TRBV5-4 to TRBJ2-1; D not resolved. Here the CDR3 DNA reads TGTGCCAGCAGCCCAGCTCTAGGATCCGAGCAGTTCTTC. It yields the protein CASSPALGSEQFF.